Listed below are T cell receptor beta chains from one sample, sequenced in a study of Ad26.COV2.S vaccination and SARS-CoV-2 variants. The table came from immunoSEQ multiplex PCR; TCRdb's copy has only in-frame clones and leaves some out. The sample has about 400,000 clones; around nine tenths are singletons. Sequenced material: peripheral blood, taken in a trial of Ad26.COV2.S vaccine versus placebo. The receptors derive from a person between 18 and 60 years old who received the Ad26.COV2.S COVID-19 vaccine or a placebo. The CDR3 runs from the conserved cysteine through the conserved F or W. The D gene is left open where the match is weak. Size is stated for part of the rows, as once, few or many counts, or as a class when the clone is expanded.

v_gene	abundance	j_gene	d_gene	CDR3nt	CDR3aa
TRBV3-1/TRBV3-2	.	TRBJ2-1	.	TGTGCCAGCAGCCAAGATGTGCTACAATACAATGAGCAGTTCTTC	CASSQDVLQYNEQFF
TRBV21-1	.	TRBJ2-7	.	TGTGCCAGCAGCATGAGCGGGGGGACGGATTACGAGCAGTACTTC	CASSMSGGTDYEQYF
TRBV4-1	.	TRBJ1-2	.	TGCGCCAGCAGTCCCGACGGATACTATGGCTACACCTTC	CASSPDGYYGYTF
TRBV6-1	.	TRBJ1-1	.	TGTGCCAGCAGTGAAGTTCGGCTGGGGTTGGGTGAAGCTTTCTTT	CASSEVRLGLGEAFF
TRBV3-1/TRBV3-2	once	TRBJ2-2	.	TGTGCCAGCAGCCAAGTAGCTTTGAACACCGGGGAGCTGTTTTTT	CASSQVALNTGELFF
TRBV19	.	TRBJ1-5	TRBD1	TGTGCCAGTAGTACCCCGACAGGGCACAATCAGCCCCAGCATTTT	CASSTPTGHNQPQHF
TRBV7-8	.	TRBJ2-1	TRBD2	TGTGCCAGCAGCTTAGTCCTAGCGGGGGTCGCTGAGCAGTTCTTC	CASSLVLAGVAEQFF
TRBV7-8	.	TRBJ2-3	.	TGTGCCAGCAGCTTAGAGGAGCCAGAGAGCACAGATACGCAGTATTTT	CASSLEEPESTDTQYF
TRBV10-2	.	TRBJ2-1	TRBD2	TGCGCCAGCAGTGATATCCTAGCGGGGGCACTGGGGTACAATGAGCAGTTCTTC	CASSDILAGALGYNEQFF
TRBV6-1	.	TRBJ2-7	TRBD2	TGTGCCAGCAGTGAGGGGACTAGCGGACCTTACGAGCAGTACTTC	CASSEGTSGPYEQYF
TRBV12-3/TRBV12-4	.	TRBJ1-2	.	TGTGCCAGCACCCAAGTAGGATCATATGGCTACACCTTC	CASTQVGSYGYTF
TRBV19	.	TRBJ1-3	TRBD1	TGTGCCACTCTGACTTCTACAGGGGAAGGGGGAAACACCATATATTTT	CATLTSTGEGGNTIYF
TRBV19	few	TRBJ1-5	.	TGTGCCGCTCGAGGGCATGGGACGGGTAATCAGCCCCAGCATTTT	CAARGHGTGNQPQHF
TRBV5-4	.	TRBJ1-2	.	TGTGCCAGCACGCTGGAGGGGACCGTGGATTTCGGCTACACCTTC	CASTLEGTVDFGYTF
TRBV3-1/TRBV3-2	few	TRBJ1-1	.	TGTGCCAGCAGCCAAGGAACCACTGAAGCTTTCTTT	CASSQGTTEAFF
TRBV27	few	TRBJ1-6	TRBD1	TGTGCCAGCAGTTTAGCCGGGACAGGGCTCGGGGCCCTCCACTTT	CASSLAGTGLGALHF
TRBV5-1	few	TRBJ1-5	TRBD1	TGCGCCAGCAGTCAGACAGGGGGCGGCAATCAGCCCCAGCATTTT	CASSQTGGGNQPQHF
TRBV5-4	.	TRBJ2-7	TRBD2	TGTGCCAGCAGCCCAAGCGGGGGGTACTCCTACGAGCAGTACTTC	CASSPSGGYSYEQYF
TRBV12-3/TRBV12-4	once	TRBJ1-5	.	TGTGCCAGCAGCCTAGGGGTAATCCAGCCCCAGCATTTT	CASSLGVIQPQHF
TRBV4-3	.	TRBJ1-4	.	TGCGCCAGCAGCCAAGGCGAGCTCTCAACTAATGAAAAACTGTTTTTT	CASSQGELSTNEKLFF
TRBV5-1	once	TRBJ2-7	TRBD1	TGCGCCAGCAGCTCCGGACAGGGATTCTCCGAGCAGTACTTC	CASSSGQGFSEQYF
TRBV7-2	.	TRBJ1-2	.	TGTGCCAGCAGCCACCCCGGGGGGACGAACTATGGCTACACCTTC	CASSHPGGTNYGYTF
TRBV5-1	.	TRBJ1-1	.	TGCGCCAGCAGCTCCAGGACAGCGAACACTGAAGCTTTCTTT	CASSSRTANTEAFF
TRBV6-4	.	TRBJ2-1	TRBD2	TGTGCCAGCAGCAACACCGGACTAGCGAGCTCCTACAATGAGCAGTTCTTC	CASSNTGLASSYNEQFF
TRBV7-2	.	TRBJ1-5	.	TGTGCCAGCACCTTACGGGACGGTCAGCCCCAGCATTTT	CASTLRDGQPQHF
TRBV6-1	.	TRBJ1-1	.	TGTGCCAGCAGTGAAGCGGGTAGAGGGGGTGGCACTGAAGCTTTCTTT	CASSEAGRGGGTEAFF
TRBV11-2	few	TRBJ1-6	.	TGTGCCAGCAGCTCCGGAAGGACGACAGGCGCCGGACCCCTCCACTTT	CASSSGRTTGAGPLHF
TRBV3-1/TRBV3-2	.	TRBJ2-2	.	TGTGCCAGCAGCCAAGGTACCGGTGGCGGGGAGCTGTTTTTT	CASSQGTGGGELFF
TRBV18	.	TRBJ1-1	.	TGTGCCAGCTCACCACAGATAGGGTGGGACACTGAAGCTTTCTTT	CASSPQIGWDTEAFF
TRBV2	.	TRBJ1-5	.	TGTGCCAGCAGTGAGTGGGTAGGGGGGAATCAGCCCCAGCATTTT	CASSEWVGGNQPQHF
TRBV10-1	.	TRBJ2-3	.	TGCGCCAGCAGTGAGTCGAAGTCGGACAGCCTAGAACCTCCCATCACAGATACGCAGTATTTT	CASSESKSDSLEPPITDTQYF
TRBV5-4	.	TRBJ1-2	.	TGTGCCAGCAGCTTGCCAGGGATTAACTATGGCTACACCTTC	CASSLPGINYGYTF
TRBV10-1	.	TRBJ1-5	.	TGCGCCAGCAGTGAGAACAGCAATCAGCCCCAGCATTTT	CASSENSNQPQHF
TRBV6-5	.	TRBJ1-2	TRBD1	TGTGCCAGCAGTTACTCGGGACAGGGCTCTGGCTACACCTTC	CASSYSGQGSGYTF
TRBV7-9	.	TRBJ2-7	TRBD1	TGTGCCAGCAGCTTAGTGGCCACAGGGGGCGGCGAGCAGTACTTC	CASSLVATGGGEQYF
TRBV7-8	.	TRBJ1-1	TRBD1	TGTGCCAGCAGCTTAGGCATTGACAGGGCTGGCACTGAAGCTTTCTTT	CASSLGIDRAGTEAFF
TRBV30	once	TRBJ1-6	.	TGTGCCTGGAGTCACAGGGATTCACCCCTCCACTTT	CAWSHRDSPLHF
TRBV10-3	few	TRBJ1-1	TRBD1	TGTGCCAACCACGGACAGGGCGATGAAGCTTTCTTT	CANHGQGDEAFF
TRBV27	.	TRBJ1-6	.	TGTGCCAGCAGTTTAGGGAGGGACACCTATAATTCACCCCTCCACTTT	CASSLGRDTYNSPLHF
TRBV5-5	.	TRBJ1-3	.	TGTGCCAGCAGCTTGAACAGGGCAGATCGAAACACCATATATTTT	CASSLNRADRNTIYF
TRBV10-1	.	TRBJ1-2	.	TGCGCCAGCAGCGGGGGCGGAGGGGGCTACACCTTC	CASSGGGGGYTF